Here is one T cell receptor beta chain with its context. Its antigen is currently unknown. These data come from a study of PD-L1 blockade in urothelial cancer. Overall study context: Males with bladder-origin urothelial cancer constituted about 85% of the roughly 29 patients. At 6 weeks and at 3 weeks (second dose) after treatment start, blood was analyzed. Notes on the study in general: Lower pretreatment blood TCR clonality, under the median, predicted better survival, researchers reported.

Generated by immunoSEQ multiplex PCR, the TCRdb table keeps only in-frame clones and is missing some. This sample has roughly 74,000 clones, with about 90% found just once. Each patient presented with locally advanced or metastatic urothelial carcinoma. V dropped 5 bases and J dropped 3 bases, with 25 bases sitting between them. The CDR3 runs 18 residues. The germline V gene has CDR1 SEHNR and CDR2 FQNEAQ (reference sequence). The sample in question was PBMCs, obtained around atezolizumab (anti-PD-L1) treatment. The V and J genes are TRBV7-9 and TRBJ1-2; TRBD1 is a possible D gene (6 bases). This receptor was taken from a woman aged 70-85 years with urothelial cancer. DNA for the CDR3: TGTGCCAGCAGCGGGGTGCGTCTAGTCACAAGGGGGTACTATGGCTACACCTTC. Amino acid sequence: CASSGVRLVTRGYYGYTF.